This TCR beta chain is from a study of blood T cell repertoires in COVID-19 (TCRdb year 2020). Notes on the research overall: Samples from collaborators originated in the United States, Italy and Spain and spanned both the acute and convalescent phases of COVID-19. The material from the prospective study consisted of cDNA or gDNA derived from T cells, B-cell-depleted T cells, or PBMCs. Deeply sampled blood TCRbeta repertoires from subjects exposed to, actively infected with, or recovered from COVID-19 were included in the dataset. A freely available public database, intended as a resource for researchers studying the immune response to SARS-CoV-2, is where the repertoires were released. The samples were drawn from the first 160 participants of the ongoing ImmuneRACE study and from roughly 1,300 subjects provided by 6 global collaborators. The sample metadata nearly always contained a de-identified subject ID, COVID-19 status, age in years and sex. Where HLA class I and class II types were available, the types were taken from metadata supplied by the sample provider, not from assay-based typing. The paper as a whole reports these results and caveats: The amount of clinical and demographic metadata varied by source and participant and was provided uncurated.

V gives up 3 bases and J gives up 13 bases, and the segment between their germline ends measures 15 bases. The CDR3 contains 12 residues, cysteine and phenylalanine counted. Only the CDR3 region is kept as DNA, spanning 36 bases read in frame from base 1. The immunoSEQ Assay, a bias-controlled multiplex PCR, was used to amplify TCRbeta CDR3 regions from genomic DNA. The authors' pipeline ran thus. The number of nucleated cells in each sample was estimated by amplification of reference gene primers within the assay. Sequence reads were collapsed and filtered to measure the absolute abundance of every unique TCRbeta CDR3 rearrangement. Productive Simpson clonality was computed per sample as the square root of Simpson's diversity index over productive rearrangements. This immuneACCESS table, as held by TCRdb, lists in-frame sequences with V and J called but not all clones. Of the missing ones, under half trace to an unresolved V gene in checked studies; the others have no known cause. The V and J calls and clone size were taken over from that table, and D and trimming were inferred from the DNA. The sample includes about 220,000 clones, with roughly nine tenths observed a single time. The ten top clones hold roughly a tenth of the sample.

A remark on this clone: Its antigen has not been determined. Base-call qualities are not available, and no considerably larger clone is one nucleotide away.

One collaborating source in Seattle enrolled patients during active infection and followed them longitudinally through the course of disease. The collaborating institutions used their own protocols to collect whole blood in K2EDTA tubes. Collaborator samples were shipped for TCRbeta analysis as frozen whole blood, isolated PBMCs, or DNA extracted from either sample type. This receptor chain uses TRBV12-3 or TRBV12-4 and TRBJ2-5; the D gene is perhaps TRBD1, from 5 matching bases. This sequence was found in a woman aged 50 to 65 with COVID-19, enrolled during active disease. The sample was peripheral blood. Here is the DNA: TGTGCCAGCAGTTTGGGGCAGGCCGGCCCGTACTTC. Its translation is CASSLGQAGPYF.